The clone carrying this T cell receptor (beta chain) was found once. The V end was cut by 0 bases, the J end by 4 bases, with 7 bases between. The CDR3 spans 14 residues. Germline CDR1 reads SGHRS; CDR2 reads YFSETQ. Survey-level TCR beta sequencing used the immunoSEQ assay. The table came from immunoSEQ multiplex PCR; TCRdb's copy has only in-frame clones and leaves some out. The top ten hold around 10% of the sample, which has about 50,000 clones, 85% to 95% seen once. Sequencing was carried out using PBMCs. This receptor was identified in a middle-aged man with rheumatoid arthritis. This chain links TRBV5-1 with TRBJ1-4; D call uncertain. The CDR3 nucleotides read TGCGCCAGCAGCTTGGGTGGAAATAATGAAAAACTGTTTTTT. This gives the protein CASSLGGNNEKLFF.